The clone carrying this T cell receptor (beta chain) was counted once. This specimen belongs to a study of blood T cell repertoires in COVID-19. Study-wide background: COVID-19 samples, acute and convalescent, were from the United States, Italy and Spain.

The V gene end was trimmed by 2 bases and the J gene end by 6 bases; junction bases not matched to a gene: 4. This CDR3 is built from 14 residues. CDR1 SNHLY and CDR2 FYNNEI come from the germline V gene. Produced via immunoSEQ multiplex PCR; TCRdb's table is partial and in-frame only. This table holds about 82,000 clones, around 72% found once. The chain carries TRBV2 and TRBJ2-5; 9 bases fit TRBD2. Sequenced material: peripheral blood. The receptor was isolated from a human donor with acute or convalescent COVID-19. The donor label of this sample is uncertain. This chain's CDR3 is CASSELSGRKTQYF. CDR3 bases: TGTGCCAGCAGTGAATTAAGCGGGAGGAAGACCCAGTACTTC.